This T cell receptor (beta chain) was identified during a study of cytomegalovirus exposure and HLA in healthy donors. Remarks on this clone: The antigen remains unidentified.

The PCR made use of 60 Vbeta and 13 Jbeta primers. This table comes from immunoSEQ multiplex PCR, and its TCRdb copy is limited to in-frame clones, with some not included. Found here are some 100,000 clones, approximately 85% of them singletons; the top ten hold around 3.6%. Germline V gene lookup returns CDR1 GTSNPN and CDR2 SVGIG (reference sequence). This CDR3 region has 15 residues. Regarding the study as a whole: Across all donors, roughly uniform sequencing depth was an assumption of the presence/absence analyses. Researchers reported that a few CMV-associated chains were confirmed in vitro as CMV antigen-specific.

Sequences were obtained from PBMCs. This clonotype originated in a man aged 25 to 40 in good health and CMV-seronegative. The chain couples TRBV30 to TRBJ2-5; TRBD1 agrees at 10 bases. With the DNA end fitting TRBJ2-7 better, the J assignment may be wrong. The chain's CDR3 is CAWDRGRYPSYEQYF. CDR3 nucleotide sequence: TGTGCCTGGGACAGGGGGCGATACCCCTCCTACGAGCAGTACTTC.